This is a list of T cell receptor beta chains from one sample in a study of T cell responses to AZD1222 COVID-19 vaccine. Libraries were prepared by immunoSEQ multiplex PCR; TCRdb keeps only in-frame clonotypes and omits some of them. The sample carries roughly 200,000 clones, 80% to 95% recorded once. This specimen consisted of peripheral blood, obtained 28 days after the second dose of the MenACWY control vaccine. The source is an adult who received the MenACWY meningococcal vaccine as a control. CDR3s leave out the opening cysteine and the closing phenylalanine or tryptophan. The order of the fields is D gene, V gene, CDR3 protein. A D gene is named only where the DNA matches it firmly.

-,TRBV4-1,ASSQDPPTGLGNEKLF
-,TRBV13,ASSFERGPYEQY
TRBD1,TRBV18,ASSRQGGTEAF
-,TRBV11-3,ASSLVSNRGGNEQF
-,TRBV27,ASSLNRITDTQY
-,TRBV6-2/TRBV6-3,ASSSPGRAIPEQF
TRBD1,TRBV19,ASSMATGEAF
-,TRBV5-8,ASSRQSEETQY
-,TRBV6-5,ASSYTGNNSPLH
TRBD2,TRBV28,ASLGGARTGELF
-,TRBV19,ASKDRNVLT
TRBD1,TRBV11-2,ASSLATGANTGELF
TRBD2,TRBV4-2,ASSPNRGGTDTQY
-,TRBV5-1,ASSLMNLGGTEAF
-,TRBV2,ASRGTRQGTQY
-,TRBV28,ASSLGQRINSPLH
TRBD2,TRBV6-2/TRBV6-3,ASSYPKLADLTDTQY
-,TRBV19,ASSILRQGEGYT
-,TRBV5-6,ASSAQQGSPLH
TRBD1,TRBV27,ASSSPGQGFFEQY
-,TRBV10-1,ASSESGGPAGTEAF
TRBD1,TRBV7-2,ASSSRDRNQPQH
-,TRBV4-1,ASSQDRSGRSYEQY
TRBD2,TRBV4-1,ASSQRGLAAQTQY